This T cell receptor beta chain was captured in a study of CD8 T cells in Susac syndrome. Trimming removed 8 bases at V and 0 bases at J, with 11 bases between. CDR3 length: 14 amino acids. RNA in amounts of about 0.5 to 1 ug was reverse transcribed with random hexamers. One entry per CDR3 protein, called by TCRdb with MiXCR from the immunoSEQ multiplex PCR reads. The table records approximately 79,000 distinct CDR3 sequences, approximately 94% of them present only once. The gene calls are TRBV12-3 or TRBV12-4 and TRBJ1-3; no clear D. The source is a human donor with Susac syndrome. The sequencing sample was made of CD8+ T cells from PBMCs. This CDR3 reads CASLQSSSGNTIYF. DNA for the CDR3: TGTGCCAGCCTACAGTCCTCCTCTGGAAACACCATATATTTT.